This passage covers 27 T cell receptor beta chains from one sample sequenced in a study of cytomegalovirus exposure and HLA in healthy donors. The PCR employed 60 Vbeta primers together with 13 Jbeta primers. Clones were read by immunoSEQ multiplex PCR, and TCRdb kept only the in-frame ones, dropping some. The sample contains 150,000 to 200,000 clones, around 80% of which appear only once. Source material: PBMCs. All receptors come from a woman in her forties or fifties in good health and CMV-seropositive.

CDR3 sequence: CASSVGQGAFPREQFF. CDR3 nucleotide sequence: TGTGCCAGCAGCGTCGGACAGGGGGCGTTTCCGCGTGAGCAGTTCTTC. V gene TRBV9 combines with J gene TRBJ2-1, with TRBD1 matching over 11 bases. V shed 2 bases and J 9 bases; nucleotides not matched to a gene: 10. CDR3 length equals 16 residues. Germline V gene data show CDR1 as SGDLS and CDR2 as YYNGEE.

This clone was seen once. The genes are TRBV9 and TRBJ1-1; 7 bases align to TRBD1. J gave up 5 bases and V 0 bases, and 4 bases lay outside the gene matches. Germline loops: CDR1 SGDLS, CDR2 YYNGEE. The CDR3 runs to 14 residues. The CDR3 region is CASSVGGGGTEAFF. Written as DNA, the CDR3 is TGTGCCAGCAGCGTAGGAGGGGGCGGAACTGAAGCTTTCTTT.

This chain links TRBV19 with TRBJ2-3; no clear D gene. The germline V gene has CDR1 LNHDA and CDR2 SQIVND (reference sequence). This CDR3 spans 14 amino acids. The ends were cut back, 3 bases at V and 2 bases at J, with 9 bases in the middle. CDR3 residues: CASSIEVATDTQYF. As DNA, the CDR3 is TGTGCCAGTAGTATCGAGGTAGCCACAGATACGCAGTATTTT.

The rearrangement uses TRBV9 and TRBJ2-7; the match to TRBD2 covers 9 bases. This CDR3 is 15 amino acids long. Germline lookup yields CDR1 SGDLS and CDR2 YYNGEE. V lost 0 bases and J lost 2; bases outside the gene matches: 3. In DNA form, the CDR3 reads TGTGCCAGCAGCGTAGATGCGGGAGGGCCCTACGAGCAGTACTTC. The encoded protein is CASSVDAGGPYEQYF.

The CDR3 loop is CATSRETGGLGQYF. CDR3 coding DNA: TGTGCCACCAGCAGAGAAACAGGGGGTTTGGGCCAGTACTTC. The genes are TRBV15 and TRBJ2-5, with 8 bases aligning to TRBD1. V shed 0 bases and J 10 bases; nucleotides not matched to a gene: 7. CDR3 length equals 14 residues. Germline CDR1 LNHNV, CDR2 YYDKDF (reference sequence).

The rearrangement joins TRBV7-5 to TRBJ1-6. TRBV7-5 corresponds to a pseudogene. The CDR3 extends over 14 amino acids. CDR3: CARSLPGEASPLHF. DNA of the CDR3: TGTGCCAGAAGCCTGCCCGGTGAAGCTTCACCCCTCCACTTT.

The V call is TRBV19, the J call TRBJ1-2; tentatively, D is TRBD1 (6 bases). The V gene's germline CDR1 is LNHDA and CDR2 SQIVND (reference sequence). This CDR3 spans 14 amino acids. V lost 5 bases, J lost 3 bases, and 13 bases lay in between. The CDR3 region has the DNA TGTGCCAGTAGTGTGGGGACAATCTACTATGGCTACACCTTC. This gives the protein CASSVGTIYYGYTF.

The genes are TRBV19 and TRBJ2-1; TRBD2 matches at 10 bases. Germline CDR1 and CDR2: LNHDA and SQIVND (reference sequence). V gave up 10 bases and J gave up 8 bases; unmatched junction bases: 14. CDR3 size: 15 residues. CDR3 region: CATISRLAGDYEQFF. CDR3 DNA: TGTGCCACCATATCCCGGCTAGCGGGAGACTATGAGCAGTTCTTC.

The CDR3 DNA reads TGTGCCAGCAGTTACTCGGGGACTAGCGGCCAAGAGACCCAGTACTTC. Its translation is CASSYSGTSGQETQYF. This chain uses TRBV6-5 with TRBJ2-5, with 11 bases matching TRBD2. Trimming took 0 bases from V and 1 from J; bases not matched to a gene: 1. Germline values: CDR1 MNHEY, CDR2 SVGAGI. This CDR3 has 16 amino acids.

The chain links TRBV27 to TRBJ1-2; a weak D match, TRBD1 (5 bases). Germline V lookup: CDR1 MNHEY, CDR2 SMNVEV (reference sequence). V was cut by 3 bases and J by 7 bases, with 12 bases left in between. This CDR3 region has 13 residues. The CDR3 DNA follows: TGTGCCAGCAGTTTTTGGGGGGAGAGTGGCTACACCTTC. It encodes CASSFWGESGYTF.

V gene TRBV11-2 combines with J gene TRBJ2-3, with TRBD2 identical over 8 bases. The V and J ends lost 1 base and 2 bases, in that order; junction bases with no gene match: 5. Germline values: CDR1 SGHAT, CDR2 FQNNGV. The CDR3 is 16 residues long. CDR3 DNA sequence: TGTGCCAGCAGCTTAGCTGGACTAGCTTTCACAGATACGCAGTATTTT. It is translated as CASSLAGLAFTDTQYF. Using reference TRBV11-2 and TRBJ2-3 for the parts outside the CDR3, the full variable domain is EAGVAQSPRYKIIEKRQSVAFWCNPISGHATLYWYQQILGQGPKLLIQFQNNGVVDDSQLPKDRFSAERLKGVDSTLKIQPAKLEDSAVYLCASSLAGLAFTDTQYFGPGTRLTVL.

This clone was observed a few times. The rearrangement links TRBV9 to TRBJ1-3; 8 bases line up with TRBD1. Trimming removed 3 bases from V and 5 bases from J; junction bases left unmatched: 10. This CDR3 has 16 amino acids. CDR1 is SGDLS and CDR2 is YYNGEE in the germline V gene. The CDR3 is CASSAPLQGARNTIYF. The CDR3 nucleotides read TGTGCCAGCAGCGCACCCCTTCAGGGGGCACGAAACACCATATATTTT.

The chain links TRBV6-5 to TRBJ1-1, with no clear D. V gave up 8 bases and J gave up 0 bases, with 13 bases separating them. Germline CDR1 reads MNHEY; CDR2 reads SVGAGI. The length of the CDR3 is 14 residues. CDR3 nucleotide sequence: TGTGCCAGCTCCCGCGGCGGCGTGAACACTGAAGCTTTCTTT. This translates into CASSRGGVNTEAFF.

V gene TRBV7-9 combines with J gene TRBJ1-1, with D tentatively TRBD1 (5 bases). Germline V CDR1 and CDR2: SEHNR, FQNEAQ (reference sequence). Trimming removed 2 bases at V and 1 base at J, with 8 bases between. The CDR3 loop spans 14 amino acids. This CDR3 is CASSLRQPNTEAFF. In DNA form, the CDR3 reads TGTGCCAGCAGCTTAAGACAGCCGAACACTGAAGCTTTCTTT.

This clone was recorded only once. This sequence joins TRBV6-5 and TRBJ2-3; TRBD2 aligns across 9 bases. Losses at the gene ends were 6 bases for V and 0 bases for J; bases not matched to a gene: 4. Per germline, CDR1 MNHEY and CDR2 SVGAGI. The CDR3 spans 15 residues. In nucleotides, the CDR3 is TGTGCCAGCAGCGCGACTAGCGGTAGCACAGATACGCAGTATTTT. Translation gives CASSATSGSTDTQYF.

CDR3 nucleotides: TGCGCCAGCAGCCAAGGGATGGGGGGTAATGAAAAACTGTTTTTT. It codes for CASSQGMGGNEKLFF. The V call is TRBV4-3, the J call TRBJ1-4, with D possibly being TRBD1 (5 bases). The CDR3 runs 15 residues. V was cut by 1 base and J by 4 bases, with 10 bases left in between. The germline gives CDR1 LGHNA, CDR2 YSLEER.

The chain has TRBV28 and TRBJ2-7; TRBD1 matches 7 bases. The germline gives CDR1 MDHEN, CDR2 SYDVKM. The CDR3 is 13 amino acids. V lost 6 bases and J lost 4; bases outside the gene matches: 6. CDR3 sequence: CASRSDREYEQYF. CDR3 coding DNA: TGTGCCAGCAGAAGCGACAGGGAGTACGAGCAGTACTTC.

The V and J genes are TRBV9 and TRBJ1-4; 10 nucleotides line up with TRBD1. Trimming cost V 4 bases and J 7 bases; bases outside gene matches: 7. The CDR3 length is 15 residues. Germline CDR1 SGDLS, CDR2 YYNGEE. As DNA, the CDR3 is TGTGCCAGCAGCTTCGGGACAGGGGTGGGTGAAAAACTGTTTTTT. It specifies CASSFGTGVGEKLFF.

This clone has just one count. The chain employs TRBV4-1 and TRBJ1-3; a possible D gene is TRBD1 (5 bases). The CDR3 consists of 16 residues. Trimming removed 3 bases at V and 2 bases at J, with 14 bases between. The V gene's germline CDR1 is MGHRA and CDR2 YSYEKL. The CDR3 coding sequence is TGCGCCAGCAGCCAGACGGCGGGACCGCCTGGAAACACCATATATTTT. The encoded protein is CASSQTAGPPGNTIYF.

This clone has more than one count but fewer than ten. The V call is TRBV28, the J call TRBJ1-3, with D perhaps matching TRBD1 (6 bases). The CDR3 totals 14 residues. Deletions cut 4 bases from V and 8 bases from J, with 15 bases between. Germline assignment: CDR1 MDHEN and CDR2 SYDVKM. CDR3 bases: TGTGCCAGCAGTTCCGGAGGGAGGGGGGACACCATATATTTT. Protein sequence: CASSSGGRGDTIYF.

The chain links TRBV11-2 to TRBJ2-7; D might be TRBD2 (6 bases). Germline assignment: CDR1 SGHAT and CDR2 FQNNGV. This CDR3 is 16 amino acids long. Deletions cut 3 bases from V and 0 bases from J, with 15 bases between. The CDR3 DNA reads TGTGCCAGCAGCTTGCTGCTGGGGGGATCCTCCTACGAGCAGTACTTC. This translates into CASSLLLGGSSYEQYF.

V is TRBV14 and J is TRBJ2-7; 7 positions match TRBD2. Germline V gene sequence: CDR1 SGHDN, CDR2 FVKESK. V shed 3 bases, J shed 3 bases, and the junction held 8 bases outside the gene matches. CDR3 length: 15 residues. For the CDR3, the DNA is TGTGCCAGCAGCCACCTAGGGGAGGGTTACTACGAGCAGTACTTC. Its translation: CASSHLGEGYYEQYF. Complete variable domain (other parts from reference TRBV14 and TRBJ2-7): EAGVTQFPSHSVIEKGQTVTLRCDPISGHDNLYWYRRVMGKEIKFLLHFVKESKQDESGMPNNRFLAERTGGTYSTLKVQPAELEDSGVYFCASSHLGEGYYEQYFGPGTRLTVT.

This clone showed up just once. The chain couples TRBV5-1 to TRBJ1-3; tentative D call: TRBD1 (6 bases). The length of the CDR3 is 14 residues. V lost 4 bases and J lost 0, with 8 bases in between. Germline lookup yields CDR1 SGHRS and CDR2 YFSETQ. CDR3: CASSPDSSGNTIYF. CDR3 nucleotides: TGCGCCAGCAGCCCGGACAGCTCTGGAAACACCATATATTTT. The full variable domain, its missing parts supplied by reference TRBV5-1 and TRBJ1-3, is KAGVTQTPRYLIKTRGQQVTLSCSPISGHRSVSWYQQTPGQGLQFLFEYFSETQRNKGNFPGRFSGRQFSNSRSEMNVSTLELGDSALYLCASSPDSSGNTIYFGEGSWLTVV.

The J gene is TRBJ2-7, the V gene TRBV6-5; D may be TRBD1 (5 bases). With 5 bases removed from V and 5 bases from J, the gap between germline ends came to 13 bases. Germline loops: CDR1 MNHEY, CDR2 SVGAGI. The CDR3 covers 13 residues. CDR3 residues: CASSRTIQDEQYF. In DNA form, the CDR3 reads TGTGCCAGCAGTCGTACCATACAGGACGAGCAGTACTTC.

CDR3 sequence reads: CASSLLGLGSLNEQFF. CDR3 nucleotide sequence: TGTGCCAGCAGCTTATTGGGACTAGGATCGCTGAATGAGCAGTTCTTC. J is TRBJ2-1 and V is TRBV7-8; TRBD2 agrees at 8 bases. V dropped 2 bases and J dropped 7; count of bases not matched to a gene: 10. The CDR3 is 16 residues long. Germline-derived CDR1 and CDR2 are SGHVS and FQNEAQ.

The genes are TRBV7-2 and TRBJ2-7; no clear D. There are 14 residues in the CDR3. Trimming shortened V by 2 bases and J by 2 bases, and 10 bases separated the two germline ends. Germline V gene sequence: CDR1 SGHTA, CDR2 FQGNSA. The CDR3 spells CASSLSFGAYEQYF. DNA for the CDR3: TGTGCCAGCAGCTTATCGTTCGGAGCCTACGAGCAGTACTTC.

Only a few counts were recorded for this clone. CDR3 DNA sequence: TGCGCCAGCAGCTTGCGGCCTAGCGGGCAAGAGACCCAGTACTTC. This translates into CASSLRPSGQETQYF. V is TRBV5-1 and J is TRBJ2-5, with 8 bases matching TRBD2. The germline gives CDR1 SGHRS, CDR2 YFSETQ. V lost 1 base and J lost 2; bases outside the gene matches: 4. This CDR3 is 15 amino acids long.